The T cell receptor (beta chain) under discussion was sequenced for a study of CD8 T cells in ankylosing spondylitis. This clonotype has ten or more counts. Antigen: not known. The study, taken as a whole, reports: Relatively rare in peripheral blood, disease-linked clones were also CD8+.

Library preparation for TCR beta used quantitative 5'-RACE with molecular barcodes. TCRdb re-derived calls from the 5' RACE reads in MiXCR, one entry per CDR3 protein. The sample lists some 130,000 distinct CDR3 sequences; about 7% were seen once. V dropped 0 bases and J dropped 0 bases, with 18 bases sitting between them. CDR1 is MGHRA and CDR2 is YSYEKL in the germline V gene. The CDR3 has 18 residues. The specimen sequenced was blood, either unsorted or a sorted T cell fraction (not recorded which). The source of this sequence is a female donor with ankylosing spondylitis or in good health (not recorded which). The J gene is TRBJ2-7, the V gene TRBV4-1; no clear D gene. The CDR3 bases are TGCGCCAGCAGCCAAGATCTGGCCGTTAGGAGTGGCTCCTACGAGCAGTACTTC. This gives the protein CASSQDLAVRSGSYEQYF.